Below, 7 T cell receptor beta chains from the same sample are listed, as sequenced in a study of blood T cells in healthy people across ages. The second PCR ran roughly 6 to 11 cycles with a sample-barcoded 5' primer and J-beta primers. TCRdb used MiXCR to reprocess the 5' RACE reads, holding one entry per CDR3 protein. This table has roughly 680,000 distinct CDR3 sequences, around 50% appearing once. Input material: blood. These receptors were obtained from a woman over 75 in good health.

The genes are TRBV20-1 and TRBJ1-6; 7 nucleotides agree with TRBD1. V lost 3 bases to trimming and J lost 10 bases; unmatched junction nucleotides: 3. In germline, CDR1 is DFQATT, CDR2 SNEGSKA (reference sequence). This CDR3 has 12 amino acids. The chain's CDR3 is CSARDRRSPLHF. CDR3 in DNA: TGCAGTGCTAGGGACAGGAGGTCACCCCTCCACTTT.

The chain uses TRBV5-8 and TRBJ1-6; D not resolved. There are 13 residues in the CDR3. Germline values: CDR1 SGHTS, CDR2 YDEGEE. Trimming pared 4 bases from V and 6 bases from J, leaving 8 bases between. CDR3 residues: CASSLRTNSPLHF. The CDR3 DNA is TGTGCCAGCAGCCTCCGAACTAATTCACCCCTCCACTTT.

Ten or more counts support this clonotype. The J gene is TRBJ2-3, the V gene TRBV28; D remains unclear. The CDR3 is 16 residues long. Germline V gene lookup returns CDR1 MDHEN and CDR2 SYDVKM. Trimming pared 5 bases from V and 2 bases from J, leaving 17 bases between. In nucleotides, the CDR3 is TGTGCCAGCAGTCCGTCGGGCCGCCTTAACACAGATACGCAGTATTTT. Translating gives CASSPSGRLNTDTQYF.

This clonotype was recorded only once. CDR3 nucleotides: TGCAGTGCTGGGACAGGGTTGGACATTCAGTACTTC. Translation gives CSAGTGLDIQYF. The rearrangement joins TRBV20-1 to TRBJ2-4; 9 bases align to TRBD1. Germline V CDR1 and CDR2: DFQATT, SNEGSKA (reference sequence). The CDR3 sequence is 12 residues long. Trimming took 5 bases from V and 8 from J; bases not matched to a gene: 4.

This clonotype was seen at least ten times. The chain carries TRBV7-9 and TRBJ2-7; D not resolved. Trimming removed 1 base from V and 4 bases from J, with 5 bases in between. From germline, CDR1 is SEHNR and CDR2 FQNEAQ (reference sequence). This CDR3 has 12 residues. The CDR3 region has the DNA TGTGCCAGCAGCTTAGTGGATTACGAGCAGTACTTC. It yields the protein CASSLVDYEQYF.

This clonotype was picked up many times. This chain connects TRBV5-1 to TRBJ2-7; weak D call: TRBD1 (7 bases). Germline V gene lookup returns CDR1 SGHRS and CDR2 YFSETQ. Trimming pared 1 base from V and 3 bases from J, leaving 20 bases between. The CDR3 has 17 residues. CDR3 nucleotide sequence: TGCGCCAGCAGCTTGCCCAACGGGACAGCGGGCTTCTACGAGCAGTACTTC. It translates to CASSLPNGTAGFYEQYF.

The chain has TRBV11-3 and TRBJ2-3, with D perhaps matching TRBD2 (5 bases). Germline loops: CDR1 SGHNT, CDR2 YENEEA. This CDR3 region has 14 residues. The V end lost 1 base, the J end lost 6 bases, and 11 bases lay between the germline ends. The CDR3 region has the DNA TGTGCCAGCAGCTTAGGGTCACGCGGGGATACGCAGTATTTT. This translates into CASSLGSRGDTQYF.